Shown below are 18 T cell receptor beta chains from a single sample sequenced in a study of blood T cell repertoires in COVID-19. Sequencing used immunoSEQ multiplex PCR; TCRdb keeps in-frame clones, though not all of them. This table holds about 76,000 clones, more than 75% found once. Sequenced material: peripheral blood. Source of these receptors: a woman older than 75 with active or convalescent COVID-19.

The CDR3 sequence: CASKNTGRGQGRNEQYF. The CDR3 nucleotides read TGTGCCAGTAAGAATACTGGTCGGGGACAGGGGAGGAACGAGCAGTACTTC. The chain carries TRBV19 and TRBJ2-7, with TRBD1 matching 10 bases. Looked up from germline, CDR1 is LNHDA and CDR2 is SQIVND (reference sequence). This CDR3 has 17 amino acids. Trimming removed 7 bases from V and 5 bases from J; junction bases left unmatched: 17. Using reference TRBV19 and TRBJ2-7 for the parts outside the CDR3, the full variable domain is DGGITQSPKYLFRKEGQNVTLSCEQNLNHDAMYWYRQDPGQGLRLIYYSQIVNDFQKGDIAEGYSVSREKKESFPLTVTSAQKNPTAFYLCASKNTGRGQGRNEQYFGPGTRLTVT.

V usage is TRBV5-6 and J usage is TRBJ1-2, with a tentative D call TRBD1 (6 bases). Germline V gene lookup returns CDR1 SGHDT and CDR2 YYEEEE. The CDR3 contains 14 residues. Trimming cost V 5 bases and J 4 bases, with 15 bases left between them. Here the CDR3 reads CASSYSGAGYGYTF. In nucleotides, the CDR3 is TGTGCCAGCAGTTACTCAGGGGCCGGCTATGGCTACACCTTC.

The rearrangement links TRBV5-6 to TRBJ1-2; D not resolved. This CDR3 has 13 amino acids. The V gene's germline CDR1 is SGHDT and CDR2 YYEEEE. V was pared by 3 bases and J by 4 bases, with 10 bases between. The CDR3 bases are TGTGCCAGCAGCTCGCGGTGGAGCTATGGCTACACCTTC. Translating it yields CASSSRWSYGYTF.

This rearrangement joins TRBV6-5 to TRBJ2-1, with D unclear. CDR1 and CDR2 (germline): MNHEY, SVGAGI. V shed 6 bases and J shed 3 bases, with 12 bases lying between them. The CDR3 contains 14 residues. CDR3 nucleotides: TGTGCCAGCAGCCCGGGTAGTTTCTACAATGAGCAGTTCTTC. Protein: CASSPGSFYNEQFF.

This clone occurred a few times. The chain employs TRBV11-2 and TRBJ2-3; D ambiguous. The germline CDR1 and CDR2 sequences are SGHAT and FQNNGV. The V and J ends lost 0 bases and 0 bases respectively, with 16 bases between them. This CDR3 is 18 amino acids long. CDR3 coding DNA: TGTGCCAGCAGCTTAGATCTTGCGCCCGTCTCTAGCACAGATACGCAGTATTTT. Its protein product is CASSLDLAPVSSTDTQYF. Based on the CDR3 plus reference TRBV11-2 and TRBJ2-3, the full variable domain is EAGVAQSPRYKIIEKRQSVAFWCNPISGHATLYWYQQILGQGPKLLIQFQNNGVVDDSQLPKDRFSAERLKGVDSTLKIQPAKLEDSAVYLCASSLDLAPVSSTDTQYFGPGTRLTVL.

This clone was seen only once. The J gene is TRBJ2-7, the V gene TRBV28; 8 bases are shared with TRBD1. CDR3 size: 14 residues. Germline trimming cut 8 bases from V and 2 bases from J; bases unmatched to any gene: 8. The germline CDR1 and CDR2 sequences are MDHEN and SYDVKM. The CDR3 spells CASGHGTGPYEQYF. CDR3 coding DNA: TGTGCCAGCGGCCACGGGACAGGACCCTACGAGCAGTACTTC. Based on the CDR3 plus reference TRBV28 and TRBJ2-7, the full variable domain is DVKVTQSSRYLVKRTGEKVFLECVQDMDHENMFWYRQDPGLGLRLIYFSYDVKMKEKGDIPEGYSVSREKKERFSLILESASTNQTSMYLCASGHGTGPYEQYFGPGTRLTVT.

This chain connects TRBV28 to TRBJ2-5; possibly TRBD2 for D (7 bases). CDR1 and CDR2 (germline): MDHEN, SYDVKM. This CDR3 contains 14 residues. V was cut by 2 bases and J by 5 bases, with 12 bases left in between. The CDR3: CASSLGRGAETQYF. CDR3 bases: TGTGCCAGCAGTTTAGGTCGGGGGGCGGAGACCCAGTACTTC.

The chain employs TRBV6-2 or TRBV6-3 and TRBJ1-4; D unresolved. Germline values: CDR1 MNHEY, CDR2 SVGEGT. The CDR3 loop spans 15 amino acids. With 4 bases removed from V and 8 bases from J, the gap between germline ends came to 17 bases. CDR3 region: CASSSTLPSGEKLFF. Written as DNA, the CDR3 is TGTGCCAGCAGTTCGACGCTGCCGAGCGGGGAAAAACTGTTTTTT.

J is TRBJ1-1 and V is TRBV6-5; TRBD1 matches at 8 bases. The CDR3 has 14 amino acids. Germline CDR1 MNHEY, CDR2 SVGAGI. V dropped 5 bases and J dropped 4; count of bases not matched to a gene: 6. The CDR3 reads CASSRDRRPTEAFF. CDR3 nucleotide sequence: TGTGCCAGCAGTCGGGACAGGAGGCCCACTGAAGCTTTCTTT.

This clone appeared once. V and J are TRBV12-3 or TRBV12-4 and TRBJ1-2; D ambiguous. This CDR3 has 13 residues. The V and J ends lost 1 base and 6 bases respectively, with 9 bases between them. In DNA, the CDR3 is TGTGCCAGCAGTTTAGGGATCGGGAATGGCTACACCTTC. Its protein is CASSLGIGNGYTF.

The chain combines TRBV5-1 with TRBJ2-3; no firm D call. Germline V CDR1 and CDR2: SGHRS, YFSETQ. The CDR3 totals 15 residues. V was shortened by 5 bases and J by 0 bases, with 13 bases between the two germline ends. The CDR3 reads CASSFGGASTDTQYF. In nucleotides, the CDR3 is TGCGCCAGCAGTTTTGGCGGCGCCAGCACAGATACGCAGTATTTT.

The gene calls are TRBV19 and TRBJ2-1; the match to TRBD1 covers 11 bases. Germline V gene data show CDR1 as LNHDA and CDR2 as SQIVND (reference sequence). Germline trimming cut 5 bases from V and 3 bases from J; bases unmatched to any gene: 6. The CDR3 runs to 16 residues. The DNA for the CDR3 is TGTGCCAGTAGTCCGACCGGGACAGGGGGCTACAATGAGCAGTTCTTC. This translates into CASSPTGTGGYNEQFF. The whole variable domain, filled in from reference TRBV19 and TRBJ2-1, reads DGGITQSPKYLFRKEGQNVTLSCEQNLNHDAMYWYRQDPGQGLRLIYYSQIVNDFQKGDIAEGYSVSREKKESFPLTVTSAQKNPTAFYLCASSPTGTGGYNEQFFGPGTRLTVL.

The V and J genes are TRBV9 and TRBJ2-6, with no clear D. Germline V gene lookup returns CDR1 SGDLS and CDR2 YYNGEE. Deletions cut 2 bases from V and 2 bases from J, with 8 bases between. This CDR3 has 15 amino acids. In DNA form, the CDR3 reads TGTGCCAGCAGCGTGCTCTCAGCTGGGGCCAACGTCCTGACTTTC. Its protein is CASSVLSAGANVLTF.

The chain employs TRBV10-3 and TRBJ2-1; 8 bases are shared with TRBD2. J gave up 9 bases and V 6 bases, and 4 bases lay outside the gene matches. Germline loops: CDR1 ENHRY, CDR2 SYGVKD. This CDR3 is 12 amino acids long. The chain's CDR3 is CAIRGLAGEQFF. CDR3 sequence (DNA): TGTGCCATCAGAGGACTAGCTGGTGAGCAGTTCTTC.

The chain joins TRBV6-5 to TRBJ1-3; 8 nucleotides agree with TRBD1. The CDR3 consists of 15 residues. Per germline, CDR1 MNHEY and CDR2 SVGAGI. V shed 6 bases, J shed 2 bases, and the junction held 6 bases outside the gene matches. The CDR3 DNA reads TGTGCCAGCAGACCCAGGGGGCGCGCTGGAAACACCATATATTTT. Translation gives CASRPRGRAGNTIYF.

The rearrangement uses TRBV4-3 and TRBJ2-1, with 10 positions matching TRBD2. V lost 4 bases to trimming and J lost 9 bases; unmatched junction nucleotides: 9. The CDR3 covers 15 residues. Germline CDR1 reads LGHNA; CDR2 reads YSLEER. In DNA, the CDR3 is TGCGCCAGCAGCCTTGGGACTAGCGTAATAGGTGAGCAGTTCTTC. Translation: CASSLGTSVIGEQFF.

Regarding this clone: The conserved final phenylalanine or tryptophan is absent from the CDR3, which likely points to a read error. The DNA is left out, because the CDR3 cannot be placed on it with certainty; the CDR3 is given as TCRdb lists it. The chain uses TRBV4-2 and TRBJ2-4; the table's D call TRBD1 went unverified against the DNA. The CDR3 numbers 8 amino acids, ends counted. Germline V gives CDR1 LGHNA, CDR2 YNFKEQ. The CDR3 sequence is CASSGASV.

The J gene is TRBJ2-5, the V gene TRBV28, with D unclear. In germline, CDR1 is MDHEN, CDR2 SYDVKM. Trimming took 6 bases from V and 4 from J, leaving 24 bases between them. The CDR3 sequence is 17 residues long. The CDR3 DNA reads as TGTGCCAGCAGCCTCGGGTCAGTACCCCTACCAAGAGAGACCCAGTACTTC. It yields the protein CASSLGSVPLPRETQYF.